Listed below are T cell receptor beta chains from one sample, sequenced in a study of cytomegalovirus exposure and HLA in healthy donors. Clones were read by immunoSEQ multiplex PCR, and TCRdb kept only the in-frame ones, dropping some. This table holds roughly 79,000 clones, 90% to 95% found once. Sample: PBMCs. These receptors were collected from a man between 18 and 29 years old in good health and CMV-seronegative. CDR3s include the opening cysteine and the closing phenylalanine or tryptophan. The D gene is left open where the match is weak. For some rows the clone size is stated as once, few or many, or as a class when expanded; others skip it.

V gene: TRBV5-4
J gene: TRBJ2-3
D gene: NA
clone size: NA
CDR3 DNA: TGTGCCAGCAGCTTGCGAAGCTTCACAGATACGCAGTATTTT
CDR3 protein: CASSLRSFTDTQYF

V gene: TRBV29-1
J gene: TRBJ2-5
D gene: TRBD2
clone size: NA
CDR3 DNA: TGCAGCATATATAGCGGGGTTGCCCAAGAGACCCAGTACTTC
CDR3 protein: CSIYSGVAQETQYF

V gene: TRBV9
J gene: TRBJ2-5
D gene: TRBD2
clone size: NA
CDR3 DNA: TGTGCCAGCAGCCTCGCGGGGGGGGAGACCCAGTACTTC
CDR3 protein: CASSLAGGETQYF

V gene: TRBV11-2
J gene: TRBJ2-5
D gene: TRBD2
clone size: NA
CDR3 DNA: TGTGCCAGCACCTTGATAGCGGGAGATCTTGGAGAGACCCAGTACTTC
CDR3 protein: CASTLIAGDLGETQYF

V gene: TRBV19
J gene: TRBJ1-2
D gene: NA
clone size: NA
CDR3 DNA: TGTGCCAGTAGAAGGACAGTTACAGGTGACTATGGCTACACCTTC
CDR3 protein: CASRRTVTGDYGYTF

V gene: TRBV11-1
J gene: TRBJ1-1
D gene: NA
clone size: NA
CDR3 DNA: TGTGCCAGCAGCTCAAAAAAATACACTGAAGCTTTCTTT
CDR3 protein: CASSSKKYTEAFF

V gene: TRBV27
J gene: TRBJ1-4
D gene: TRBD1
clone size: NA
CDR3 DNA: TGTGCCAGCAGTCTTACAGGGGAATGGGTTGAAAAACTGTTTTTT
CDR3 protein: CASSLTGEWVEKLFF

V gene: TRBV7-6
J gene: TRBJ1-5
D gene: TRBD1
clone size: NA
CDR3 DNA: TGTGCCAGCAGCTTAGACCGGACAGGAGCCTACTATAGCAATCAGCCCCAGCATTTT
CDR3 protein: CASSLDRTGAYYSNQPQHF

V gene: TRBV5-1
J gene: TRBJ1-6
D gene: NA
clone size: NA
CDR3 DNA: TGCGCCAGCAGCTTACCGGGAGCAAATAATTCACCCCTCCACTTT
CDR3 protein: CASSLPGANNSPLHF

V gene: TRBV25-1
J gene: TRBJ2-2
D gene: NA
clone size: NA
CDR3 DNA: TGTGCCAGCAGTGAATATAAGATTGGCAGAACCGGGGAGCTGTTTTTT
CDR3 protein: CASSEYKIGRTGELFF

V gene: TRBV7-9
J gene: TRBJ2-2
D gene: NA
clone size: NA
CDR3 DNA: TGTGCCAGCAGCGCCGTGGAGGGGGCGACCGGGGAGCTGTTTTTT
CDR3 protein: CASSAVEGATGELFF

V gene: TRBV10-2
J gene: TRBJ2-1
D gene: NA
clone size: NA
CDR3 DNA: TGCGCCAGCAGTTTCAGGGGCGCTAATAATGAGCAGTTCTTC
CDR3 protein: CASSFRGANNEQFF

V gene: TRBV6-4
J gene: TRBJ2-3
D gene: TRBD1
clone size: few
CDR3 DNA: TGTGCCAGCAGTGAAACAGGGGGAAGCACAGATACGCAGTATTTT
CDR3 protein: CASSETGGSTDTQYF

V gene: TRBV19
J gene: TRBJ1-2
D gene: NA
clone size: NA
CDR3 DNA: TGTGCCAGTAGTACGCCCGGGGGAACGGATGGCTACACCTTC
CDR3 protein: CASSTPGGTDGYTF

V gene: TRBV5-1
J gene: TRBJ2-5
D gene: TRBD1
clone size: NA
CDR3 DNA: TGCGCCAGCAGCTTACAGGGGCGAGAAGAGACCCAGTACTTC
CDR3 protein: CASSLQGREETQYF

V gene: TRBV15
J gene: TRBJ1-1
D gene: NA
clone size: NA
CDR3 DNA: TGTGCCACCAACAGGAGACACTCGCTCAACACTGAAGCTTTCTTT
CDR3 protein: CATNRRHSLNTEAFF